The clone carrying this T cell receptor beta chain has just one count. Its antigen is unknown. The source of the sample is a study of T cells after posttransplantation cyclophosphamide. The method was immunoSEQ multiplex PCR; TCRdb's version includes in-frame clones alone and lacks a portion of them. The repertoire consists of roughly 23,000 clones, with over 95% occurring once and the leading ten covering approximately 0.13%. The naive gate required viable CD3+CD4+ or CD3+CD8+ cells with CCR7+CD45RA+CD45RO-CD95-CD27+CD28+ phenotype. The study's findings and limits: Blood and skin or GI T cell repertoires showed limited TRB overlap. After PTCy, TRB diversity resembled that of CNI/methotrexate controls. Later post-transplant blood repertoires were often dominated by donor CD8+ memory clones.

The CDR3 runs 17 residues. V lost 0 bases, J lost 4 bases, and 18 bases lay in between. Germline lookup yields CDR1 LGHNA and CDR2 YSLEER. This rearrangement joins TRBV4-3 to TRBJ1-1; tentative D call: TRBD1 (6 bases). Input material: naive CD4+ T cells sorted from PBMCs. This sequence was found in a man aged 45-65 years in good health, CMV-negative, and a related stem cell transplant donor. Here the CDR3 DNA reads TGCGCCAGCAGCCAAGATTGGGGGGGCGGATCGATCACTGAAGCTTTCTTT. Amino acids: CASSQDWGGGSITEAFF.